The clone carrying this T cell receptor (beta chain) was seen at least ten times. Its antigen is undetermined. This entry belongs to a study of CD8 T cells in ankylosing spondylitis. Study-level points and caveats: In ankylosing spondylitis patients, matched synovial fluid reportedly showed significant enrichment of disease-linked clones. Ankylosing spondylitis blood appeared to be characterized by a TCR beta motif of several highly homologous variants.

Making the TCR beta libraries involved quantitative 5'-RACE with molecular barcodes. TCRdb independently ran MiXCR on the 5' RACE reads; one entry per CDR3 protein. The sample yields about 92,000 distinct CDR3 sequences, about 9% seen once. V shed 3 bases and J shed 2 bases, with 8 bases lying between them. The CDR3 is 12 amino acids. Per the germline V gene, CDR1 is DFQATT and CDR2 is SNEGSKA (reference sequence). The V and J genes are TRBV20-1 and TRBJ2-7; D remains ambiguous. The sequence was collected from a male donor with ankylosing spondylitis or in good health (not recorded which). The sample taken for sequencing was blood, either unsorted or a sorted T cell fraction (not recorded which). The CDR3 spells CSASLDTYEQYF. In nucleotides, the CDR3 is TGCAGTGCTAGCCTTGATACCTACGAGCAGTACTTC.